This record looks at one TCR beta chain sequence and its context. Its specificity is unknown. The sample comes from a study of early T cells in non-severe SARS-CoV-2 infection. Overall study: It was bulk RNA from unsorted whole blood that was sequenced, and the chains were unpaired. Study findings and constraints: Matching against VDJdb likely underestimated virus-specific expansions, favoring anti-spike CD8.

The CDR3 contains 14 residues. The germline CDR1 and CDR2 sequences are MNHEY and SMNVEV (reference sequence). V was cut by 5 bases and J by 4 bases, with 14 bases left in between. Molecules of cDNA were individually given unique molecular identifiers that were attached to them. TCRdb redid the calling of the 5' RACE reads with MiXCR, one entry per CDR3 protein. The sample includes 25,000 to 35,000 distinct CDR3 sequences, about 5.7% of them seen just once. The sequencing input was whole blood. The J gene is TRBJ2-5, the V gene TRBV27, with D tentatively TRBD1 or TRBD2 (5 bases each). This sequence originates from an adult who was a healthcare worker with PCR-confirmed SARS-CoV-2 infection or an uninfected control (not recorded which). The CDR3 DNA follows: TGTGCCAGCAGTCTAGTCGGGGCTCCAGAGACCCAGTACTTC. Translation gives CASSLVGAPETQYF.